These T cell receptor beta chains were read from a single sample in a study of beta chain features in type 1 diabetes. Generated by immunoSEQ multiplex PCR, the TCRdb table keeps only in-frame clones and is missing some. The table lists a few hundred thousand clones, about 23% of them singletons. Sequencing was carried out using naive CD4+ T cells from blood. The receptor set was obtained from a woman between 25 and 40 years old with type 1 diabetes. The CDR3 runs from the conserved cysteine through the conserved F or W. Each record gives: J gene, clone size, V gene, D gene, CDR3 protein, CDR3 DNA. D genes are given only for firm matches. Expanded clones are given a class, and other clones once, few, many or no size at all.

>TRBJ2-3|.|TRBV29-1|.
CSVLRTTITDTQYF
TGCAGCGTTCTCCGGACTACAATCACAGATACGCAGTATTTT
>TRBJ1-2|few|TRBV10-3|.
CAISEGDSWYGYTF
TGTGCCATCAGTGAGGGGGACTCGTGGTATGGCTACACCTTC
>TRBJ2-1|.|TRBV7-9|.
CASSLTAPENNEQFF
TGTGCCAGCAGCTTAACAGCTCCCGAGAACAATGAGCAGTTCTTC
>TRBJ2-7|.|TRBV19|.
CASHGQQGPPYEQYF
TGTGCCAGCCACGGGCAACAGGGACCTCCGTACGAGCAGTACTTC
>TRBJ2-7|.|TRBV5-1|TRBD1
CASSFTGGGYEQYF
TGCGCCAGCAGCTTCACAGGGGGCGGATACGAGCAGTACTTC
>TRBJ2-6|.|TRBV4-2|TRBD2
CASSQGMESREFGANVLTF
TGTGCCAGCAGCCAAGGGATGGAGTCGCGGGAGTTCGGGGCCAACGTCCTGACTTTC
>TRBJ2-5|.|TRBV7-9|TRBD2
CASSLVVGGSAETQYF
TGTGCCAGCAGCTTAGTCGTCGGCGGGAGTGCTGAGACCCAGTACTTC
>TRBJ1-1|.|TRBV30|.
CAWIESPYHTEAFF
TGTGCCTGGATTGAGAGCCCCTACCACACTGAAGCTTTCTTT
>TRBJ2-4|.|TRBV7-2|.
CASSLSGLAKNIQYF
TGTGCCAGCAGCTTAAGCGGTTTAGCCAAAAACATTCAGTACTTC
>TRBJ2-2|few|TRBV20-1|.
CSASRGGELFF
TGCAGTGCTAGTAGGGGCGGGGAGCTGTTTTTT
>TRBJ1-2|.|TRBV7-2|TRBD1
CASSLATGYGYTF
TGTGCCAGCAGCTTAGCGACAGGGTATGGCTACACCTTC
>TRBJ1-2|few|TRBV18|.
CASSPGQNYGYTF
TGTGCCAGCTCACCAGGGCAGAACTATGGCTACACCTTC
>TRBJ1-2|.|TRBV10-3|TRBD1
CAISGTGYYGYTF
TGTGCCATCAGTGGGACAGGGTACTATGGCTACACCTTC
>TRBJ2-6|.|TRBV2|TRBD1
CASRPTGTGFSGANVLTF
TGTGCCAGCAGACCTACCGGGACAGGGTTCTCCGGGGCCAACGTCCTGACTTTC
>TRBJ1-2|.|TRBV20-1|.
CSAPNKRGYTF
TGCAGTGCACCTAATAAACGGGGCTACACCTTC
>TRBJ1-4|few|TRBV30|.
CAGSGPSNEKLFF
TGTGCCGGCAGCGGTCCCTCAAATGAAAAACTGTTTTTT
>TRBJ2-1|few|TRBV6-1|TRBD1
CASSDTGTVQFNEQFF
TGTGCCAGCAGTGATACCGGGACAGTTCAATTCAATGAGCAGTTCTTC
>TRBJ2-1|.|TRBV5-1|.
CASLGGPGNEQFF
TGCGCCAGCTTGGGGGGGCCGGGGAATGAGCAGTTCTTC
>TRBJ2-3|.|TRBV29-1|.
CSVEGSNRSPTDTQYF
TGCAGCGTTGAAGGTTCTAACCGTTCCCCCACAGATACGCAGTATTTT
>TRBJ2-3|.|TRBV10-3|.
CAISDVSTDTQYF
TGTGCCATCAGTGATGTAAGCACAGATACGCAGTATTTT
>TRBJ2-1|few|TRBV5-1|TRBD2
CASSSLAGDYNEQFF
TGCGCCAGCAGCTCTTTAGCGGGGGACTACAATGAGCAGTTCTTC
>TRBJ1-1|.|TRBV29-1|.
CSGTVGTEAFF
TGCAGCGGGACAGTCGGAACTGAAGCTTTCTTT
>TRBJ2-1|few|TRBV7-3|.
CASSPPGEEGGEQFF
TGTGCCAGCAGCCCCCCGGGTGAGGAAGGAGGTGAGCAGTTCTTC
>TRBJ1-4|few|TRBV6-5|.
CASSYSPGGREKLFF
TGTGCCAGCAGTTACTCGCCCGGGGGGCGTGAAAAACTGTTTTTT
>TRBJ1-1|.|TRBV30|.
CAGAVGGSNTEAFF
TGTGCCGGGGCGGTCGGGGGATCAAACACTGAAGCTTTCTTT
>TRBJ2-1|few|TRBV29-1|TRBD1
CSVERDRVVNEQFF
TGCAGCGTTGAAAGGGACAGGGTTGTAAATGAGCAGTTCTTC
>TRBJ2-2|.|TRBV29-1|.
CSGGDSTGELFF
TGCAGCGGGGGGGATTCCACCGGGGAGCTGTTTTTT
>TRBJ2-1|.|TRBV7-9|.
CASSLIPREKGSGEQFF
TGTGCCAGCAGCTTAATTCCCCGGGAGAAGGGGTCCGGTGAGCAGTTCTTC
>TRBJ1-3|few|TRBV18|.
CASSLGNTIYF
TGTGCCAGCTCCCTGGGAAACACCATATATTTT
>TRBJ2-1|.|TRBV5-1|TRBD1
CASSLEGGRSGDEQFF
TGCGCCAGCAGCTTGGAAGGGGGCCGGAGTGGTGATGAGCAGTTCTTC
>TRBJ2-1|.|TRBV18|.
CASSSTSRGNEQFF
TGTGCCAGCTCGTCCACTAGCCGCGGGAATGAGCAGTTCTTC
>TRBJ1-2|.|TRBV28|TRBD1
CASSPGGYGYTF
TGTGCCAGCAGTCCAGGGGGCTATGGCTACACCTTC
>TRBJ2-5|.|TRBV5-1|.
CASTSGNEETQYF
TGCGCCAGCACTTCGGGGAACGAAGAGACCCAGTACTTC
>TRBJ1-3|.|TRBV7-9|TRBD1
CASSPGTGTSSGNTIYF
TGTGCCAGCAGCCCCGGGACAGGGACGAGCTCTGGAAACACCATATATTTT
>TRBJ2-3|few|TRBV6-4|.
CASLDSRTDTQYF
TGTGCCAGCCTGGACAGCCGCACAGATACGCAGTATTTT
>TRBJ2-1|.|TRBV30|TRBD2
CARGLAGDNEQFF
TGTGCCAGAGGACTAGCGGGGGACAATGAGCAGTTCTTC
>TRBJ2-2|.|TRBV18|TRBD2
CASSPRASGPKNTGELFF
TGTGCCAGCTCACCACGAGCTAGCGGACCTAAGAACACCGGGGAGCTGTTTTTT
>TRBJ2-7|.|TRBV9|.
CASSVQGNEQYF
TGTGCCAGCAGCGTACAGGGGAACGAGCAGTACTTC
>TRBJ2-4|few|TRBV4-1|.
CASSQLWGLAKNIQYF
TGCGCCAGCAGCCAATTATGGGGACTAGCCAAAAACATTCAGTACTTC
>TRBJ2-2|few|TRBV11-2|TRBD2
CASSPRVAGSYTGELFF
TGTGCCAGCAGCCCCCGGGTAGCGGGTTCCTACACCGGGGAGCTGTTTTTT
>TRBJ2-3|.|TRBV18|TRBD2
CASSPSVAGSSTDTQYF
TGTGCCAGCTCACCATCTGTAGCGGGGTCTAGCACAGATACGCAGTATTTT
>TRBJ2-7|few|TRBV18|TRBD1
CASSPGTATYEQYF
TGTGCCAGCTCACCAGGGACAGCAACCTACGAGCAGTACTTC
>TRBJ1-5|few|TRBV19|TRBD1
CASRWTGHQPQHF
TGTGCCAGTAGGTGGACAGGTCATCAGCCCCAGCATTTT
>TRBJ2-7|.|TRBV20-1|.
CSARTGVEQYF
TGCAGTGCTAGAACCGGGGTTGAGCAGTACTTC
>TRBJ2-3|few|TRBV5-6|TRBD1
CASSLTGGEDTQYF
TGTGCCAGCAGCTTGACAGGGGGTGAAGATACGCAGTATTTT